These T cell receptor beta chains were read from a single sample in a study of breast tumors, draining lymph nodes, adjacent tissues. TCRdb reprocessed the multiplex PCR reads with MiXCR, giving one entry per CDR3 protein. The sample lists 13,000 or so distinct CDR3 sequences; 55% to 65% were seen once. Sequencing input: tumor-adjacent breast tissue. The receptors come from a female donor with breast cancer. Some clones in this sample may be carry-over from other donors' samples. Both conserved end residues are part of each CDR3. The order of the fields is D gene, clone size, J gene, V gene, CDR3 protein, CDR3 DNA. A D gene is named only where the DNA matches it firmly. Where a row states a size, it is once, few, many or the class of an expanded clone; other rows omit it.

D gene: .; clone size: .; J gene: TRBJ2-3; V gene: TRBV5-4; CDR3 protein: CASSLLQGTDTQYF; CDR3 DNA: TGTGCCAGCAGCTTGTTGCAGGGGACAGATACGCAGTATTTT
D gene: .; clone size: .; J gene: TRBJ1-2; V gene: TRBV10-2; CDR3 protein: CASSGISRDYGYTF; CDR3 DNA: TGCGCCAGCAGTGGCATATCACGGGACTATGGCTACACCTTC
D gene: TRBD1; clone size: many; J gene: TRBJ1-5; V gene: TRBV28; CDR3 protein: CASSFGTGELRQPQHF; CDR3 DNA: TGTGCCAGCAGTTTCGGGACAGGGGAACTGAGGCAGCCCCAGCATTTT
D gene: TRBD1; clone size: .; J gene: TRBJ1-2; V gene: TRBV6-1; CDR3 protein: CASSENRGRNGYTF; CDR3 DNA: TGTGCCAGCAGTGAAAACAGGGGGCGAAATGGCTACACCTTC
D gene: TRBD2; clone size: many; J gene: TRBJ2-1; V gene: TRBV7-2; CDR3 protein: CASSLKGGGAVYNEQFF; CDR3 DNA: TGTGCCAGCAGCTTAAAGGGCGGGGGGGCCGTCTACAATGAGCAGTTCTTC
D gene: .; clone size: once; J gene: TRBJ2-7; V gene: TRBV24-1; CDR3 protein: CATSDSFDGSEQYF; CDR3 DNA: TGTGCCACCAGTGATTCCTTTGACGGCTCCGAGCAGTACTTC
D gene: TRBD1; clone size: .; J gene: TRBJ1-5; V gene: TRBV10-3; CDR3 protein: CAIWTGQLNQPQHF; CDR3 DNA: TGTGCCATCTGGACAGGGCAACTCAATCAGCCCCAGCATTTT
D gene: .; clone size: .; J gene: TRBJ1-3; V gene: TRBV11-2; CDR3 protein: CASSLEGGRVTF; CDR3 DNA: TGTGCCAGCAGCTTAGAAGGGGGAAGAGTTACCTTT
D gene: TRBD1; clone size: .; J gene: TRBJ1-6; V gene: TRBV4-3; CDR3 protein: CASSPGTGPYNSPLHF; CDR3 DNA: TGCGCCAGCAGCCCAGGGACAGGGCCGTATAATTCACCCCTCCACTTT
D gene: .; clone size: .; J gene: TRBJ1-1; V gene: TRBV29-1; CDR3 protein: CSVGLGNTEAFF; CDR3 DNA: TGCAGCGTGGGGTTAGGGAACACTGAAGCTTTCTTT
D gene: TRBD1; clone size: .; J gene: TRBJ1-2; V gene: TRBV19; CDR3 protein: CASSTGQGRGAYGYTF; CDR3 DNA: TGTGCCAGTAGTACGGGACAGGGTAGGGGTGCTTATGGCTACACCTTC
D gene: .; clone size: .; J gene: TRBJ2-7; V gene: TRBV2; CDR3 protein: CASRTVSSTEQYF; CDR3 DNA: TGTGCCAGTCGGACAGTTAGTTCCACCGAGCAGTACTTC